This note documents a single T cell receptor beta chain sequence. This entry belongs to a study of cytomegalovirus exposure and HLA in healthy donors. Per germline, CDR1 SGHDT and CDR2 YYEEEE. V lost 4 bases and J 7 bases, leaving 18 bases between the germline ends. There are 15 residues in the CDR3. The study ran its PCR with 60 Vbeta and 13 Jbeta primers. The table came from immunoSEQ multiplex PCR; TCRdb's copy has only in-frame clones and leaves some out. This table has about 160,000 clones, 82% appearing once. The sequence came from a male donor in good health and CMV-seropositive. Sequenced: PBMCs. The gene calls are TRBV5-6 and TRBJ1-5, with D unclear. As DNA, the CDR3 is TGTGCCAGCAGCCACGAGCATGTGATCAACCAGCCCCAGCATTTT. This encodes CASSHEHVINQPQHF.